These 20 T cell receptor beta chains came from one sample sequenced in a study of blood T cell repertoires in COVID-19. Produced via immunoSEQ multiplex PCR; TCRdb's table is partial and in-frame only. The sample lists tens of thousands of clones, roughly 83% occurring once. Sequencing used peripheral blood. Every receptor here comes from a man aged 50 or older with active COVID-19.

The V and J genes are TRBV25-1 and TRBJ1-5; perhaps TRBD1 as D (6 bases). The V gene's germline CDR1 is MGHDK and CDR2 SYGVNS. The CDR3 runs 13 residues. Trimming stripped 5 bases from V and 7 bases from J, with 12 bases between. This CDR3 reads CASSLQGEQPQHF. The CDR3 DNA follows: TGTGCCAGCAGTTTACAGGGCGAGCAGCCCCAGCATTTT.

The chain recombines TRBV6-4 with TRBJ1-5; D remains ambiguous. From germline, CDR1 is MRHNA and CDR2 SNTAGT. There are 14 residues in the CDR3. Between the trimmed V and J ends, which lost 6 bases and 0 bases, there was a span of 9 bases. The CDR3 region is CASRSDYSNQPQHF. The CDR3 DNA reads as TGTGCCAGCAGATCAGACTATAGCAATCAGCCCCAGCATTTT.

This clone has just a few counts. This rearrangement joins TRBV7-2 to TRBJ1-2; TRBD1 aligns across 10 bases. The V segment lost 6 bases and the J segment 8 bases; nucleotides outside the gene matches: 6. CDR1 SGHTA and CDR2 FQGNSA come from the germline V gene. CDR3 length: 13 residues. The chain's CDR3 is CASSYDRGQGYTF. The CDR3 coding sequence is TGTGCCAGCAGTTACGACAGGGGGCAGGGCTACACCTTC.

CDR3 coding DNA: TGTGCCAGCAGCGAGGGGGGACTAGCGGGGTTGGAGACCCAGTACTTC. Its protein is CASSEGGLAGLETQYF. The chain joins TRBV9 to TRBJ2-5; 13 nucleotides line up with TRBD2. The CDR3 sequence is 16 residues long. V was pared by 3 bases and J by 5 bases, with 7 bases of the junction left unmatched. Germline assignment: CDR1 SGDLS and CDR2 YYNGEE.

The J gene is TRBJ2-5, the V gene TRBV18; 7 bases line up with TRBD2. The CDR3 consists of 13 residues. CDR1 and CDR2 (germline): KGHSH, LQKENI. The V and J ends lost 8 bases and 2 bases, in that order; junction bases with no gene match: 5. The CDR3 bases are TGTGCCAGCACCCAGGGAGGGCAAGAGACCCAGTACTTC. Translating it yields CASTQGGQETQYF.

The rearrangement links TRBV1 to TRBJ2-5; the table names TRBD2, a call not compared with the DNA. TRBV1 is described as a pseudogene. CDR3 size: 17 residues. This CDR3 reads CTSSPTKAGGVKETQYF. The CDR3 DNA sequence: TGCACCAGCAGCCCTACCAAAGCGGGGGGCGTTAAAGAGACCCAGTACTTC.

The chain combines TRBV6-6 with TRBJ1-6; TRBD1 agrees at 9 bases. Germline lookup yields CDR1 MNHNY and CDR2 SVGAGI (reference sequence). The CDR3 extends over 14 amino acids. J was trimmed by 7 bases and V by 6 bases; bases with no gene match: 4. CDR3 nucleotide sequence: TGTGCCAGCAGCACCGGGACAGGGAATTCACCCCTCCACTTT. It encodes CASSTGTGNSPLHF.

This clone was observed a few times. This CDR3 is CASSDEAENSGANVLTF. The DNA for the CDR3 is TGTGCCAGCAGTGATGAGGCAGAAAACTCTGGGGCCAACGTCCTGACTTTC. The V gene is TRBV6-4, the J gene TRBJ2-6; the D is unclear. The CDR3 is 17 amino acids. V lost 3 bases and J 0 bases, leaving 12 bases between the germline ends. The germline gives CDR1 MRHNA, CDR2 SNTAGT.

V and J are TRBV6-6 and TRBJ1-3; D gene ambiguous. Germline-derived CDR1 and CDR2 are MNHNY and SVGAGI (reference sequence). There are 15 residues in the CDR3. V lost 0 bases and J 7 bases, leaving 13 bases between the germline ends. As DNA, the CDR3 is TGTGCCAGCAGTTACTCAGGGAGTATGGTCAACACCATATATTTT. Translated: CASSYSGSMVNTIYF.

The J gene is TRBJ2-7, the V gene TRBV18; no firm D call. CDR1 is KGHSH and CDR2 is LQKENI in the germline V gene. V was shortened by 4 bases and J by 2 bases, with 9 bases between the two germline ends. There are 13 residues in the CDR3. CDR3 protein: CASSQETTYEQYF. The CDR3 nucleotides read TGTGCCAGCTCACAGGAGACGACCTACGAGCAGTACTTC.

The genes are TRBV14 and TRBJ2-5; 10 bases match TRBD2. The CDR3 runs to 15 residues. With V trimmed by 3 bases and J by 4 bases, 5 bases remained unmatched. Germline V gene sequence: CDR1 SGHDN, CDR2 FVKESK. DNA of the CDR3: TGTGCCAGCAGCCACTTCAGCGGGGGGGGAGAGACCCAGTACTTC. It translates to CASSHFSGGGETQYF.

The chain recombines TRBV10-3 with TRBJ1-3; D ambiguous. CDR3 length: 12 amino acids. Trimming removed 8 bases at V and 3 bases at J, with 8 bases between. Per germline, CDR1 ENHRY and CDR2 SYGVKD. CDR3 in DNA: TGTGCCATCTCTAACAGTGGAAACACCATATATTTT. This gives the protein CAISNSGNTIYF.

The chain recombines TRBV29-1 with TRBJ1-1, with 8 bases that match TRBD1. The CDR3 is 12 residues long. After removal of 7 bases from V and 2 bases from J, the junction contained 3 bases not matched to a gene. Germline CDR1 and CDR2: SQVTM and ANQGSEA. Written as DNA, the CDR3 is TGCAGCGCTGACAGGGGTAACACTGAAGCTTTCTTT. The encoded protein is CSADRGNTEAFF.

V usage is TRBV4-2 and J usage is TRBJ2-2; TRBD1 is a possible D gene (5 bases). The CDR3 consists of 14 residues. Germline-derived CDR1 and CDR2 are LGHNA and YNFKEQ. The germline V and J ends were trimmed by 3 bases and 1 base, with 6 bases remaining between them. The CDR3 loop reads CASSHGQNTGELFF. DNA for the CDR3: TGTGCCAGCAGCCATGGACAGAACACCGGGGAGCTGTTTTTT.

The rearrangement links TRBV24-1 to TRBJ2-3; D might be TRBD1 (6 bases). This CDR3 region has 14 residues. Trimming removed 7 bases at V and 0 bases at J, with 10 bases between. The germline V gene encodes CDR1 KGHDR and CDR2 SFDVKD. CDR3 nucleotides: TGTGCCACCAGCCTAACAGGGAGCACAGATACGCAGTATTTT. Translation gives CATSLTGSTDTQYF.

The chain combines TRBV10-2 with TRBJ2-1; no firm D call. From germline, CDR1 is WSHSY and CDR2 SAAADI. The germline V and J ends were trimmed by 6 bases and 8 bases, with 8 bases remaining between them. The CDR3 consists of 11 residues. The CDR3 loop reads CASRLDYEQFF. The CDR3 DNA sequence: TGCGCCAGCAGGCTAGATTATGAGCAGTTCTTC.

Remarks on this clone: As the CDR3 is not closed by the conserved phenylalanine or tryptophan, this likely results from a read error. No DNA is shown, since the ends of the CDR3 on it are uncertain; the CDR3 is the one TCRdb lists. The chain carries TRBV27 and TRBJ1-4; TRBD1, the D gene given by the table, was not confirmed from the DNA. CDR1 is MNHEY, CDR2 SMNVEV, per germline (reference sequence). The CDR3 contains 16 residues when both ends are counted. The CDR3 sequence is CASSSYRGHQMKNCFL.

This sequence joins TRBV5-1 and TRBJ2-7; 7 nucleotides align to TRBD2. The CDR3 consists of 14 residues. The V segment lost 7 bases and the J segment 5 bases; nucleotides outside the gene matches: 12. Looked up from germline, CDR1 is SGHRS and CDR2 is YFSETQ. CDR3 coding DNA: TGCGCCAGCTCCCTGACTAGCCATGAACACGAGCAGTACTTC. Protein sequence: CASSLTSHEHEQYF.

The chain joins TRBV7-8 to TRBJ1-1; maybe TRBD1 (6 bases). The CDR3 is 15 amino acids. Germline assignment: CDR1 SGHVS and CDR2 FQNEAQ. V lost 5 bases, J lost 0 bases, and 13 bases lay in between. The CDR3 loop reads CASSTTTGLNTEAFF. As DNA, the CDR3 is TGTGCCAGCAGCACAACTACAGGGTTGAACACTGAAGCTTTCTTT.

The chain has TRBV3-1 (or the pseudogene TRBV3-2) and TRBJ1-2; 8 bases map to TRBD1. Germline V gives CDR1 LGHDT, CDR2 YNNKEL (reference sequence). This CDR3 spans 14 amino acids. The V and J ends lost 2 bases and 5 bases, in that order; junction bases with no gene match: 4. The CDR3 here is CASSQPTGGYGYTF. CDR3 sequence (DNA): TGTGCCAGCAGCCAACCCACAGGGGGATATGGCTACACCTTC.